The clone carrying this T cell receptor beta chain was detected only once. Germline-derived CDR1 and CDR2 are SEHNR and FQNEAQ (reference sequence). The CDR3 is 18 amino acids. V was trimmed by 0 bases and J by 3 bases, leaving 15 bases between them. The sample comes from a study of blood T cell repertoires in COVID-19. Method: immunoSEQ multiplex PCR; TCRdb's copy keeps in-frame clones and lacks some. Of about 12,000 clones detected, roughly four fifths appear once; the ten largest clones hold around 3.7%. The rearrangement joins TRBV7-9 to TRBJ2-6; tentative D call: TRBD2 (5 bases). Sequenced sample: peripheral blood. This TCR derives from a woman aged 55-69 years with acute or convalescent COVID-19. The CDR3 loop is CASSLAPSGFGGANVLTF. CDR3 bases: TGTGCCAGCAGCTTAGCTCCCTCGGGGTTTGGTGGGGCCAACGTCCTGACTTTC.